This TCR beta chain was profiled in a study of Ad26.COV2.S vaccination and SARS-CoV-2 variants. Overall study: Participants got Ad26.COV2.S intramuscularly, once or twice 56 days apart. Study findings and constraints: Responses of T cells in total may have been underestimated by the TCR breadth and depth analyses.

Profiling relied on immunoSEQ multiplex PCR, and the TCRdb table lists in-frame clones only, not all of them. The table lists 440,000 or so clones, about nine tenths of them singletons. Sample treatment: 19 received Ad26.COV2.S at low or high dose, single or two shots; about 5 received placebo; per-sample allocation not given. Specimen acquisition occurred on day 63 following the initial vaccine or placebo injection. In Boston, an adult donor aged 18-55 years took part. Expressing Wuhan-strain SARS-CoV-2 spike, an Ad26 vector served as the vaccine. Comments on this clone: What it recognizes is unknown.

CDR3 length: 14 amino acids. CDR1 and CDR2 from the germline V gene are SEHNR and FQNEAQ (reference sequence). V was clipped by 5 bases and J by 0 bases, with 10 bases between them. This TCR was recovered from a person aged 18 to 65 who received the Ad26.COV2.S COVID-19 vaccine or a placebo. The chain carries TRBV7-9 and TRBJ2-5; no definite D call. Sample: peripheral blood, taken in a trial of Ad26.COV2.S vaccine versus placebo. The DNA for the CDR3 is TGTGCCAGCAGCCCACGGAGTAACCAAGAGACCCAGTACTTC. It codes for CASSPRSNQETQYF.